These 3 T cell receptor beta chains share one sample of origin, sequenced in a study of blood T cell repertoires in COVID-19. Assay used: immunoSEQ multiplex PCR; TCRdb lists only in-frame clones, some missing. In the table there are about 200,000 clones, 88% of which are singletons. The source material was peripheral blood. The receptors here all came from a man aged 18 to 35 with active or convalescent COVID-19.

The chain couples TRBV4-2 to TRBJ1-5, with D unresolved. The ends were cut back, 0 bases at V and 6 bases at J, with 12 bases in the middle. In germline, CDR1 is LGHNA, CDR2 YNFKEQ. The CDR3 loop spans 15 amino acids. The CDR3 sequence: CASSQDGGGRQPQHF. Here the CDR3 DNA reads TGTGCCAGCAGCCAAGATGGTGGAGGGCGTCAGCCCCAGCATTTT.

The chain recombines TRBV9 with TRBJ1-6; maybe TRBD1 (5 bases). Per germline, CDR1 SGDLS and CDR2 YYNGEE. This CDR3 region has 16 residues. V was trimmed by 4 bases and J by 9 bases, leaving 20 bases between them. In DNA form, the CDR3 reads TGTGCCAGCAGCTCCTCTATGGGCAGGGAGGGTTCACCCCTCCACTTT. It encodes CASSSSMGREGSPLHF.

The gene calls are TRBV6-5 and TRBJ1-5, with a tentative D call TRBD1 (6 bases). This CDR3 is 15 amino acids long. With 6 bases removed from V and 4 bases from J, the gap between germline ends came to 16 bases. CDR1 and CDR2 from the germline V gene are MNHEY and SVGAGI. The DNA of the CDR3 is TGTGCCAGCAGCTCACAGGGTGAGTTGAATCAGCCCCAGCATTTT. As protein: CASSSQGELNQPQHF.